This T cell receptor (beta chain) was profiled in a study of blood T cell repertoires in COVID-19. Study information: Spain, Italy and the United States supplied samples that represented acute and convalescent COVID-19.

The table came from immunoSEQ multiplex PCR; TCRdb's copy has only in-frame clones and leaves some out. The sample consists of 25,000 to 30,000 clones, roughly nine tenths of them appearing once. The junction had 9 bases not matched to a gene; V was cut back by 5 bases and J by 4 bases. CDR1 is SGHVS and CDR2 is FNYEAQ in the germline V gene. This CDR3 is built from 15 residues. Sequencing input: peripheral blood. This clonotype was obtained from a human donor in a cohort sampled during active COVID-19. This chain connects TRBV7-6 to TRBJ2-3, with 7 bases aligning to TRBD2. CDR3 amino acids: CASSLQTSAADTQYF. Here the CDR3 DNA reads TGTGCCAGCAGCCTCCAAACTAGCGCCGCAGATACGCAGTATTTT.